The 30 T cell receptor beta chains presented below share a single source sample, sequenced in a study of blood T cells in healthy people across ages. With a J-beta primer mix and a sample-barcoded 5' primer, a second PCR ran about 6 to 11 cycles. MiXCR, run by TCRdb on the 5' RACE reads, gives a single entry per CDR3 protein. The table shows fewer than 1,200,000 distinct CDR3 sequences, with less than 25% occurring only once. These data were also filed under a second study, of T cells of mothers and their children.

The sequenced sample consisted of blood. The receptors stem from a girl aged 2 to 10 in good health.

V is TRBV5-1 and J is TRBJ2-2, with 7 bases identical to TRBD1. V was clipped by 5 bases and J by 5 bases; unmatched bases: 12. Germline V CDR1 and CDR2: SGHRS, YFSETQ. This CDR3 has 16 residues. The CDR3 loop is CASSYDDRDITGELFF. CDR3 nucleotide sequence: TGCGCCAGCAGTTACGATGACAGGGACATAACCGGGGAGCTGTTTTTT.

This clonotype was observed a handful of times. This chain connects TRBV24-1 to TRBJ2-5; D uncertain. This CDR3 has 13 amino acids. V was trimmed by 10 bases and J by 5 bases, leaving 16 bases between them. Germline V gene lookup returns CDR1 KGHDR and CDR2 SFDVKD. The CDR3 nucleotides are TGTGCCACGGAAGGTGGATCGCAGGAGACCCAGTACTTC. Translating gives CATEGGSQETQYF.

The V and J genes are TRBV20-1 and TRBJ1-1, with D possibly matching TRBD1 (6 bases). V lost 0 bases and J lost 2, with 16 bases in between. The CDR3 runs to 16 residues. In germline, CDR1 is DFQATT, CDR2 SNEGSKA (reference sequence). The CDR3 nucleotides are TGCAGTGCTAGAGATTTGGCAGGGGAAACCAACACTGAAGCTTTCTTT. Amino acids: CSARDLAGETNTEAFF.

The V call is TRBV2, the J call TRBJ1-4; D possibly corresponds to TRBD1 (6 bases). Between the trimmed V and J ends, which lost 2 bases and 0 bases, there was a span of 16 bases. The germline V gene has CDR1 SNHLY and CDR2 FYNNEI. This CDR3 has 18 residues. The CDR3 DNA follows: TGTGCCAGCAGTGAAACGTACCCAGGGGCGCCAACTAATGAAAAACTGTTTTTT. Translation: CASSETYPGAPTNEKLFF.

This chain connects TRBV6-1 to TRBJ2-1; D unresolved. Trimming removed 4 bases at V and 12 bases at J, with 13 bases between. CDR3 length: 12 residues. Germline V gives CDR1 MNHNS, CDR2 SASEGT. The CDR3 sequence: CASSAPLPGQFF. The CDR3 coding sequence is TGTGCCAGCAGTGCGCCCCTGCCAGGGCAGTTCTTC.

The V and J genes are TRBV6-6 and TRBJ2-5, with 8 bases lining up with TRBD2. CDR3 length: 17 residues. V was clipped by 4 bases and J by 4 bases; unmatched bases: 14. Germline V CDR1 and CDR2: MNHNY, SVGAGI (reference sequence). CDR3 loop: CASSFSPAGDGGETQYF. CDR3 coding DNA: TGTGCCAGCAGTTTTTCTCCAGCGGGAGACGGGGGAGAGACCCAGTACTTC.

This rearrangement joins TRBV12-3 or TRBV12-4 to TRBJ1-1; D is unclear. The CDR3 length is 12 residues. V was shortened by 11 bases and J by 8 bases, with 18 bases between the two germline ends. The CDR3 coding sequence is TGTGCCTGCACACGGGGAAGCCCCGAAGCTTTCTTT. Translating it yields CACTRGSPEAFF.

The CDR3 here is CASSLVGHLLSEAFF. The CDR3 nucleotides are TGTGCCAGCAGCTTAGTTGGCCACCTCCTAAGCGAAGCTTTCTTT. The V and J genes are TRBV11-2 and TRBJ1-1; D remains ambiguous. Germline CDR1 SGHAT, CDR2 FQNNGV. This CDR3 region has 15 residues. V was clipped by 1 base and J by 8 bases, with 17 bases between them.

This clonotype was detected a few times. The rearrangement uses TRBV5-1 and TRBJ2-5; D is ambiguous. The DNA end is a closer match to TRBJ2-1, so the J assignment may be wrong. From germline, CDR1 is SGHRS and CDR2 YFSETQ. This CDR3 has 13 residues. The CDR3 nucleotides read TGCGCCAGCAGCTTGGAGACCTGGGATGAGCAGTTCTTC. Encoded protein: CASSLETWDEQFF.

The V call is TRBV5-1, the J call TRBJ2-5; TRBD2 agrees at 8 bases. This CDR3 has 13 residues. The V segment lost 3 bases and the J segment 5 bases; nucleotides outside the gene matches: 3. Germline V CDR1 and CDR2: SGHRS, YFSETQ. As DNA, the CDR3 is TGCGCCAGCAGCTCAGCGGGAGCGGAGACCCAGTACTTC. Translation gives CASSSAGAETQYF.

In this sample, this clonotype turned up a few times. The V and J genes are TRBV24-1 and TRBJ2-1; D remains unclear. The germline V gene encodes CDR1 KGHDR and CDR2 SFDVKD. This CDR3 comprises 16 residues. Trimming pared 2 bases from V and 6 bases from J, leaving 16 bases between. DNA of the CDR3: TGTGCCACCAGTGATTCTATACTGGGGATCTCCAATGAGCAGTTCTTC. It yields the protein CATSDSILGISNEQFF.

This clonotype was counted a few times. The CDR3 end shows no conserved phenylalanine or tryptophan, and so a read error is likely. The gene calls are TRBV4-1 and TRBJ1-1; D call uncertain. The CDR3 runs 14 residues. V lost 0 bases, J lost 8 bases, and 13 bases lay in between. In germline, CDR1 is MGHRA, CDR2 YSYEKL. This chain's CDR3 is CASSQEVPTGEAFL. As DNA, the CDR3 is TGCGCCAGCAGCCAAGAAGTACCAACCGGAGAAGCTTTCCTT.

CDR3 amino acids: CASAEGSVIQETQYF. The CDR3 DNA follows: TGTGCCAGCGCCGAGGGAAGCGTAATCCAAGAGACCCAGTACTTC. The chain links TRBV2 to TRBJ2-5; maybe TRBD2 (5 bases). V shed 8 bases and J shed 1 base, with 17 bases lying between them. Germline V gives CDR1 SNHLY, CDR2 FYNNEI. This CDR3 spans 15 amino acids. Looking up the rest from reference TRBV2 and TRBJ2-5 gives the full variable domain: EPEVTQTPSHQVTQMGQEVILRCVPISNHLYFYWYRQILGQKVEFLVSFYNNEISEKSEIFDDQFSVERPDGSNFTLKIRSTKLEDSAMYFCASAEGSVIQETQYFGPGTRLLVL.

The chain carries TRBV20-1 and TRBJ2-4; D is possibly TRBD2 (6 bases). Germline V gene sequence: CDR1 DFQATT, CDR2 SNEGSKA (reference sequence). The CDR3 runs to 14 residues. V gave up 0 bases and J gave up 3 bases, with 9 bases separating them. As DNA, the CDR3 is TGCAGTGCTAGAGAAGAGGGAGGCAAAAACATTCAGTACTTC. It specifies CSAREEGGKNIQYF.

The chain has TRBV12-3 or TRBV12-4 and TRBJ2-7, with D possibly TRBD2 on 6 matching bases. Trimming removed 2 bases from V and 7 bases from J, with 12 bases in between. This CDR3 is built from 13 residues. CDR3 DNA sequence: TGTGCCAGCAGTTTAAAAGGCGGGGAGGAGCAGTACTTC. It translates to CASSLKGGEEQYF.

This clonotype occurred a few times. The junction shows a germline mismatch at one end, possibly a read error. J is TRBJ2-3 and V is TRBV7-8; D possibly corresponds to TRBD2 (6 bases). Per the germline V gene, CDR1 is SGHVS and CDR2 is FQNEAQ. The CDR3 totals 15 residues. CDR3 in amino acids: CTSSASGTSTDTQYF. In nucleotides, the CDR3 is TGTACCAGCAGCGCATCCGGGACTAGCACAGATACGCAGTATTTT.

The chain's CDR3 is CASSYRSSLVRGIPYNEQFF. CDR3 in DNA: TGTGCCAGCAGTTATCGATCTTCGTTGGTCCGTGGTATACCTTACAATGAGCAGTTCTTC. This chain uses TRBV6-2 or TRBV6-3 with TRBJ2-1; D ambiguous. Germline loops: CDR1 MNHEY, CDR2 SVGEGT. CDR3 length: 20 amino acids. The V end lost 3 bases, the J end lost 4 bases, and 28 bases lay between the germline ends.

The chain employs TRBV24-1 and TRBJ2-5; weak D call: TRBD2 (6 bases). Trimming took 2 bases from V and 5 from J, leaving 14 bases between them. Germline V gene data show CDR1 as KGHDR and CDR2 as SFDVKD. The CDR3 consists of 15 residues. CDR3 nucleotides: TGTGCCACCAGTGATTCTTACACGGGGAGGGAGACCCAGTACTTC. This gives the protein CATSDSYTGRETQYF.

This chain uses TRBV12-3 or TRBV12-4 with TRBJ2-7; 9 bases align to TRBD1. V was pared by 6 bases and J by 7 bases, with 7 bases of the junction left unmatched. The length of the CDR3 is 13 residues. The CDR3 sequence: CASRPGTGPEQYF. CDR3 bases: TGTGCCAGCAGACCGGGGACAGGGCCTGAGCAGTACTTC.

The chain joins TRBV28 to TRBJ2-7; the D is unclear. V lost 10 bases to trimming and J lost 5 bases, with 21 bases between them. This CDR3 has 14 amino acids. CDR1 and CDR2 from the germline V gene are MDHEN and SYDVKM. The CDR3 region is CANSSRVGWNEQYF. The CDR3 bases are TGTGCCAACAGCTCCCGGGTAGGGTGGAACGAGCAGTACTTC.

The V and J genes are TRBV6-4 and TRBJ2-5, with no clear D. TRBJ2-1 explains the end of the DNA better; the J call may be wrong. The CDR3 length is 14 residues. The germline CDR1 and CDR2 sequences are MRHNA and SNTAGT. The CDR3, as DNA: TGTGCCAGCAGTGACTCGGATTCTCTCAATGAGCAGTTCTTC. It translates to CASSDSDSLNEQFF.

The CDR3 region is CSVIAGDFPGELFF. The CDR3 bases are TGCAGTGTAATAGCGGGAGACTTCCCAGGGGAGCTGTTTTTT. This chain connects TRBV20-1 to TRBJ2-2, with 9 bases lining up with TRBD2. There are 14 residues in the CDR3. Losses at the gene ends were 7 bases for V and 8 bases for J; bases not matched to a gene: 11. CDR1 is DFQATT, CDR2 SNEGSKA, per germline (reference sequence).

CDR3: CASRRGDLSTDTQYF. CDR3 nucleotide sequence: TGTGCCAGCAGGCGGGGGGACCTGAGCACAGATACGCAGTATTTT. J is TRBJ2-3 and V is TRBV9, with 8 bases fitting TRBD2. The CDR3 totals 15 residues. Per the germline V gene, CDR1 is SGDLS and CDR2 is YYNGEE. With V trimmed by 5 bases and J by 0 bases, 5 bases remained unmatched.

The V gene is TRBV15, the J gene TRBJ2-5; D unresolved. The germline V and J ends were trimmed by 2 bases and 4 bases, with 8 bases remaining between them. This CDR3 has 13 amino acids. Germline lookup yields CDR1 LNHNV and CDR2 YYDKDF (reference sequence). Here the CDR3 reads CATSRRMTETQYF. In nucleotides, the CDR3 is TGTGCCACCAGCAGACGGATGACAGAGACCCAGTACTTC.

This clonotype has only one observation. V usage is TRBV3-1 and J usage is TRBJ1-1; unclear D gene. The CDR3 is 12 residues long. Trimming shortened V by 7 bases and J by 3 bases, and 9 bases separated the two germline ends. Germline lookup yields CDR1 LGHDT and CDR2 YNNKEL (reference sequence). The CDR3 nucleotides are TGTGCCAGCACCCAGGCTGACACTGAAGCTTTCTTT. Translation gives CASTQADTEAFF.

This chain connects TRBV6-6 to TRBJ2-7; D is undetermined. Germline V gene sequence: CDR1 MNHNY, CDR2 SVGAGI (reference sequence). The CDR3 runs to 14 residues. V gave up 2 bases and J gave up 5 bases, with 13 bases separating them. The CDR3 reads CASSYIWGRNEQYF. The CDR3 nucleotides read TGTGCCAGCAGTTACATCTGGGGAAGGAACGAGCAGTACTTC.

This chain uses TRBV10-3 with TRBJ2-5; D is undetermined. TRBJ2-7 explains the end of the DNA better; the J call may be wrong. This CDR3 is 14 amino acids long. CDR1 and CDR2 (germline): ENHRY, SYGVKD. This CDR3 reads CAISESTTPYEQYF. The CDR3 DNA is TGTGCCATCAGTGAGTCAACGACCCCCTACGAGCAGTACTTC.

V is TRBV12-3 or TRBV12-4 and J is TRBJ2-5; 9 bases map to TRBD2. The assigned J gene may be wrong: the sequence end matches TRBJ2-1 better. CDR3 size: 15 residues. The CDR3: CASSSRGGAWNEQFF. CDR3 in DNA: TGTGCCAGCAGTTCTCGCGGGGGGGCATGGAATGAGCAGTTCTTC.

The chain recombines TRBV5-6 with TRBJ2-1; D gene unclear. Germline assignment: CDR1 SGHDT and CDR2 YYEEEE. The CDR3 is 16 residues long. Trimming took 6 bases from V and 2 from J, leaving 18 bases between them. CDR3 in amino acids: CASNWQVSATYNEQFF. The DNA for the CDR3 is TGTGCCAGCAACTGGCAGGTCTCAGCGACCTACAATGAGCAGTTCTTC.

CDR3 bases: TGTGCCAGCAGCTTAACGGTGCAAACCGGGGAGCTGTTTTTT. It encodes CASSLTVQTGELFF. The V call is TRBV7-9, the J call TRBJ2-2; D is ambiguous. With 2 bases removed from V and 5 bases from J, the gap between germline ends came to 9 bases. The CDR3 is 14 amino acids. Germline CDR1 and CDR2: SEHNR and FQNEAQ (reference sequence). Drawing the rest from reference TRBV7-9 and TRBJ2-2, the complete variable domain is DTGVSQNPRHKITKRGQNVTFRCDPISEHNRLYWYRQTLGQGPEFLTYFQNEAQLEKSRLLSDRFSAERPKGSFSTLEIQRTEQGDSAMYLCASSLTVQTGELFFGEGSRLTVL.